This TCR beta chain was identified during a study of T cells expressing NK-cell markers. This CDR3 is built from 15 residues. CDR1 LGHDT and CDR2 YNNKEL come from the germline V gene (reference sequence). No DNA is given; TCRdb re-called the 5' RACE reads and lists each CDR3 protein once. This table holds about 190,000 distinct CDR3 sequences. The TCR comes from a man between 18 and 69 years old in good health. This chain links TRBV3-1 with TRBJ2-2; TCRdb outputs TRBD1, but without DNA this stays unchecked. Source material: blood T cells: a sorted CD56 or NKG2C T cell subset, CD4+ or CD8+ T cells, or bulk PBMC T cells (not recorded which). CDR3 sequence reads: CASSPPGAGTGELFF. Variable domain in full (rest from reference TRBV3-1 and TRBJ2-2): DTAVSQTPKYLVTQMGNDKSIKCEQNLGHDTMYWYKQDSKKFLKIMFSYNNKELIINETVPNRFSPKSPDKAHLNLHINSLELGDSAVYFCASSPPGAGTGELFFGEGSRLTVL.